The 26 T cell receptor beta chains given below trace back to one sample, sequenced in a study of blood T cell repertoires in COVID-19. Only in-frame clones appear in the TCRdb table, and some are missing; sequencing was by immunoSEQ multiplex PCR. Of 95,000 to 150,000 clones listed, roughly 90% are singletons. Sequenced material: peripheral blood. All receptors derive from a middle-aged man with acute or convalescent COVID-19.

The chain uses TRBV7-8 and TRBJ2-3; weak D call: TRBD1 (6 bases). Per germline, CDR1 SGHVS and CDR2 FQNEAQ. V lost 1 base and J 1 base, leaving 6 bases between the germline ends. CDR3 length: 14 amino acids. This CDR3 is CASSLDRGTDTQYF. The CDR3 region has the DNA TGTGCCAGCAGCTTAGACAGGGGCACAGATACGCAGTATTTT.

This clone was counted once. CDR3 sequence: CASSSLGGADEKLFF. CDR3 nucleotides: TGTGCCAGCAGCTCCTTAGGGGGGGCGGATGAAAAACTGTTTTTT. The V gene is TRBV5-6, the J gene TRBJ1-4, with a weak D call TRBD1 (6 bases). V was shortened by 3 bases and J by 6 bases, with 15 bases between the two germline ends. The CDR3 totals 15 residues. Germline CDR1 is SGHDT and CDR2 is YYEEEE.

Only one count was recorded for this clone. This sequence joins TRBV2 and TRBJ2-4, with TRBD1 as a possible D gene (5 bases). The CDR3 length is 14 residues. V lost 4 bases, J lost 9 bases, and 16 bases lay in between. CDR1 and CDR2 (germline): SNHLY, FYNNEI. The CDR3 sequence: CASSVKPLQGIQYF. Here the CDR3 DNA reads TGTGCCAGCAGTGTAAAACCTCTCCAGGGCATTCAGTACTTC. Filled out from reference TRBV2 and TRBJ2-4, the complete variable domain reads EPEVTQTPSHQVTQMGQEVILRCVPISNHLYFYWYRQILGQKVEFLVSFYNNEISEKSEIFDDQFSVERPDGSNFTLKIRSTKLEDSAMYFCASSVKPLQGIQYFGAGTRLSVL.

J is TRBJ2-2 and V is TRBV6-5; perhaps TRBD1 as D (5 bases). V was pared by 2 bases and J by 4 bases, with 11 bases between. The germline V gene has CDR1 MNHEY and CDR2 SVGAGI. The CDR3 contains 15 residues. CDR3 in amino acids: CASSYRGSGTGELFF. CDR3 sequence (DNA): TGTGCCAGCAGTTACAGGGGTTCGGGCACCGGGGAGCTGTTTTTT.

The chain is built from TRBV5-6 and TRBJ1-1; TRBD1 matches at 12 bases. The V gene end was trimmed by 2 bases and the J gene end by 2 bases; junction bases not matched to a gene: 1. The length of the CDR3 is 15 residues. CDR1 is SGHDT, CDR2 YYEEEE, per germline. The CDR3 loop reads CASSFGTGGNTEAFF. Here the CDR3 DNA reads TGTGCCAGCAGCTTCGGGACAGGGGGCAACACTGAAGCTTTCTTT.

The gene calls are TRBV11-2 and TRBJ1-2, with a possible D match to TRBD1 (6 bases). Germline CDR1 is SGHAT and CDR2 is FQNNGV. V lost 0 bases, J lost 4 bases, and 15 bases lay in between. There are 16 residues in the CDR3. The chain's CDR3 is CASSLDIGGQAYGYTF. In DNA form, the CDR3 reads TGTGCCAGCAGCTTAGATATCGGGGGGCAGGCCTATGGCTACACCTTC.

V is TRBV7-2 and J is TRBJ2-2; TRBD2 is a possible D gene (5 bases). With 3 bases removed from V and 4 bases from J, the gap between germline ends came to 9 bases. The CDR3 covers 14 residues. CDR1 and CDR2 (germline): SGHTA, FQGNSA. In DNA, the CDR3 is TGTGCCAGCAGCTTGCAGGCGGGCACCGGGGAGCTGTTTTTT. Protein: CASSLQAGTGELFF. Looking up the rest from reference TRBV7-2 and TRBJ2-2 gives the full variable domain: GAGVSQSPSNKVTEKGKDVELRCDPISGHTALYWYRQSLGQGLEFLIYFQGNSAPDKSGLPSDRFSAERTGGSVSTLTIQRTQQEDSAVYLCASSLQAGTGELFFGEGSRLTVL.

This clone showed up just a few times. As DNA, the CDR3 is TGTGCCAGTAGTATAGATCTCCGGGGAGAGTCTGGAAACACCATATATTTT. As protein: CASSIDLRGESGNTIYF. The genes are TRBV19 and TRBJ1-3; D is ambiguous. Germline assignment: CDR1 LNHDA and CDR2 SQIVND (reference sequence). This CDR3 region has 17 residues. V shed 0 bases and J shed 1 base, with 13 bases lying between them.

The V gene is TRBV21-1, the J gene TRBJ1-1; the D call TRBD1 from the table was never checked on the DNA. TRBV21-1 is listed as a pseudogene. CDR3 length: 16 amino acids. DNA of the CDR3: TGTGCCAGCAGCAAAAGAGGGACAGCCTTGAACACTGAAGCTTTCTTT. This encodes CASSKRGTALNTEAFF.

J is TRBJ2-7 and V is TRBV10-3, with 10 bases fitting TRBD1. V lost 4 bases, J lost 4 bases, and 7 bases stayed unmatched. The CDR3 has 15 amino acids. Germline V CDR1 and CDR2: ENHRY, SYGVKD. The CDR3 bases are TGTGCCATCAGTGTCGGGGGACAGGGGTCGTACGAGCAGTACTTC. This translates into CAISVGGQGSYEQYF.

This clone came up a few times. This sequence joins TRBV27 and TRBJ1-5; the D gene is possibly TRBD1 (6 bases). The CDR3 is 16 amino acids. Germline V lookup: CDR1 MNHEY, CDR2 SMNVEV (reference sequence). Trimming cost V 8 bases and J 4 bases, with 21 bases left between them. CDR3 DNA sequence: TGTGCCAGCGGGGTAGGAAGCAGGGGCCCTAATCAGCCCCAGCATTTT. Amino acid sequence: CASGVGSRGPNQPQHF.

The rearrangement links TRBV30 to TRBJ2-2; D unresolved. V was shortened by 3 bases and J by 5 bases, with 19 bases between the two germline ends. This CDR3 comprises 16 residues. CDR1 is GTSNPN, CDR2 SVGIG, per germline (reference sequence). The CDR3 protein is CAWSQPRLTDTGELFF. DNA for the CDR3: TGTGCCTGGAGCCAACCGCGTCTCACCGATACCGGGGAGCTGTTTTTT.

The genes are TRBV30 and TRBJ2-1, with D tentatively TRBD2 (5 bases). Germline-derived CDR1 and CDR2 are GTSNPN and SVGIG (reference sequence). The CDR3 is 14 amino acids. V lost 2 bases, J lost 3 bases, and 11 bases lay in between. CDR3 loop: CAWSSIGDYNEQFF. CDR3 sequence (DNA): TGTGCCTGGAGTTCTATCGGGGACTACAATGAGCAGTTCTTC. Full variable domain (remainder filled in from reference TRBV30 and TRBJ2-1): SQTIHQWPATLVQPVGSPLSLECTVEGTSNPNLYWYRQAAGRGLQLLFYSVGIGQISSEVPQNLSASRPQDRQFILSSKKLLLSDSGFYLCAWSSIGDYNEQFFGPGTRLTVL.

The DNA for the CDR3 is TGTGCCAGCAGCTTCTTGCGGGGCGGGGAGCTGTTTTTT. It translates to CASSFLRGGELFF. The chain joins TRBV11-3 to TRBJ2-2; possibly TRBD2 for D (6 bases). CDR3 length: 13 amino acids. The germline CDR1 and CDR2 sequences are SGHNT and YENEEA. V lost 3 bases to trimming and J lost 7 bases, with 9 bases between them.

The rearrangement joins TRBV19 to TRBJ2-6, with 8 bases that match TRBD1. This CDR3 is 17 amino acids long. Trimming took 6 bases from V and 0 from J; bases not matched to a gene: 7. Germline V CDR1 and CDR2: LNHDA, SQIVND (reference sequence). CDR3 in DNA: TGTGCCAGTAGGGAAAGAACAGGGGGCTCTGGGGCCAACGTCCTGACTTTC. As protein: CASRERTGGSGANVLTF.

This clone came up a few times. The CDR3 loop reads CASSQGWGQGVTEAFF. The CDR3 region has the DNA TGTGCCAGCAGCCAAGGGTGGGGACAGGGGGTCACTGAAGCTTTCTTT. This chain links TRBV3-1 (or the pseudogene TRBV3-2) with TRBJ1-1; 11 bases line up with TRBD1. Germline values: CDR1 LGHDT, CDR2 YNNKEL (reference sequence). The CDR3 consists of 16 residues. V lost 1 base to trimming and J lost 4 bases; unmatched junction nucleotides: 5.

The rearrangement links TRBV5-1 to TRBJ1-2; TRBD1 agrees at 7 bases. Germline assignment: CDR1 SGHRS and CDR2 YFSETQ. The CDR3 has 13 residues. V shed 7 bases and J 8 bases; nucleotides not matched to a gene: 11. CDR3 nucleotide sequence: TGCGCCAGCGGCCCAGGGGGTGTGAGGGGCTACACCTTC. It is translated as CASGPGGVRGYTF.

The CDR3 DNA reads TGTGCCTGGACGAGGGACAGGGGGAACGCAGATACGCAGTATTTT. It codes for CAWTRDRGNADTQYF. The chain combines TRBV30 with TRBJ2-3; TRBD1 matches 11 bases. CDR3 length: 15 amino acids. Germline CDR1 and CDR2: GTSNPN and SVGIG (reference sequence). V was pared by 4 bases and J by 4 bases, with 7 bases of the junction left unmatched.

The chain is built from TRBV7-8 and TRBJ1-2, with 12 bases that match TRBD1. The V segment lost 5 bases and the J segment 7 bases; nucleotides outside the gene matches: 2. This CDR3 contains 13 residues. The germline gives CDR1 SGHVS, CDR2 FQNEAQ. This CDR3 is CASSRDRGLGYTF. The CDR3 nucleotides are TGTGCCAGCAGCCGGGACAGGGGGCTTGGCTACACCTTC.

V is TRBV7-9 and J is TRBJ1-2; 7 nucleotides match TRBD1. Trimming removed 5 bases from V and 8 bases from J; junction bases left unmatched: 8. CDR1 and CDR2 from the germline V gene are SEHNR and FQNEAQ (reference sequence). CDR3 size: 13 residues. The CDR3: CASSRQGREGYTF. DNA of the CDR3: TGTGCCAGCAGCCGACAGGGACGGGAGGGCTACACCTTC. Drawing the rest from reference TRBV7-9 and TRBJ1-2, the complete variable domain is DTGVSQNPRHKITKRGQNVTFRCDPISEHNRLYWYRQTLGQGPEFLTYFQNEAQLEKSRLLSDRFSAERPKGSFSTLEIQRTEQGDSAMYLCASSRQGREGYTFGSGTRLTVV.

The chain joins TRBV10-3 to TRBJ2-6; 12 nucleotides line up with TRBD2. The CDR3 contains 17 residues. J was trimmed by 4 bases and V by 4 bases; bases with no gene match: 5. CDR1 is ENHRY, CDR2 SYGVKD, per germline. This chain's CDR3 is CAISGLAGAVGANVLTF. The CDR3 coding sequence is TGTGCCATCAGTGGACTAGCGGGAGCTGTGGGGGCCAACGTCCTGACTTTC.

This rearrangement joins TRBV15 to TRBJ1-4; D possibly corresponds to TRBD1 (5 bases). With 0 bases removed from V and 0 bases from J, the gap between germline ends came to 14 bases. This CDR3 comprises 18 residues. CDR1 LNHNV and CDR2 YYDKDF come from the germline V gene (reference sequence). CDR3 bases: TGTGCCACCAGCAGAGACTCAGGGTTTGGGGCAACTAATGAAAAACTGTTTTTT. Encoded protein: CATSRDSGFGATNEKLFF. The complete variable domain, with remaining parts taken from reference TRBV15 and TRBJ1-4, reads DAMVIQNPRYQVTQFGKPVTLSCSQTLNHNVMYWYQQKSSQAPKLLFHYYDKDFNNEADTPDNFQSRRPNTSFCFLDIRSPGLGDTAMYLCATSRDSGFGATNEKLFFGSGTQLSVL.

V and J are TRBV29-1 and TRBJ2-3; 10 positions match TRBD1. The V segment lost 4 bases and the J segment 6 bases; nucleotides outside the gene matches: 4. This CDR3 comprises 13 residues. Germline lookup yields CDR1 SQVTM and CDR2 ANQGSEA. CDR3 loop: CSVAGQGVDTQYF. The CDR3 coding sequence is TGCAGCGTTGCCGGACAGGGGGTGGATACGCAGTATTTT.

This sequence joins TRBV6-2 or TRBV6-3 and TRBJ2-5; the D gene is possibly TRBD2 (5 bases). CDR1 and CDR2 from the germline V gene are MNHEY and SVGEGT. CDR3 size: 14 residues. The V end was cut by 6 bases, the J end by 4 bases, with 15 bases between. This chain's CDR3 is CASSRRDGVETQYF. The CDR3 nucleotides read TGTGCCAGCAGCCGCCGTGACGGGGTAGAGACCCAGTACTTC.

In its sample, this clone was seen once. The identical CDR3 is also encoded by other nucleotide sequences in the sample. V is TRBV5-1 and J is TRBJ2-5, with 8 bases fitting TRBD2. The CDR3 covers 14 residues. V was clipped by 4 bases and J by 1 base; unmatched bases: 3. Per germline, CDR1 SGHRS and CDR2 YFSETQ. CDR3 region: CASSLTSAQETQYF. The CDR3 nucleotides read TGCGCCAGCAGCCTGACTAGCGCCCAAGAGACCCAGTACTTC. Together with reference TRBV5-1 and TRBJ2-5, the CDR3 gives the full variable domain: KAGVTQTPRYLIKTRGQQVTLSCSPISGHRSVSWYQQTPGQGLQFLFEYFSETQRNKGNFPGRFSGRQFSNSRSEMNVSTLELGDSALYLCASSLTSAQETQYFGPGTRLLVL.

The genes are TRBV5-6 and TRBJ1-2; 11 bases are a match to TRBD1. This CDR3 comprises 15 residues. Germline-derived CDR1 and CDR2 are SGHDT and YYEEEE. The junction had 4 bases not matched to a gene; V was cut back by 4 bases and J by 2 bases. The CDR3 bases are TGTGCCAGCAGCCTCGGGGACAGGGGGAACTATGGCTACACCTTC. Encoded protein: CASSLGDRGNYGYTF.